This TCR beta chain is drawn from a study of beta chain features in type 1 diabetes. Findings and limits, study-wide: Within the patient group, naive, central memory and Treg TCRB repertoires appeared more similar to each other than within healthy donors. Within each of all four CD4+ subsets, Type 1 diabetes patients had TCRB CDR3s that were moderately but significantly shorter.

This clone came up a few times. No antigen is known for it. The isolated RNA, all of it, was reverse transcribed, so expressed TCRB transcripts were what got sequenced. Sequencing used immunoSEQ multiplex PCR; TCRdb keeps in-frame clones, though not all of them. In the table there are 150,000 to 200,000 clones, 6.5% to 10% of which are singletons. Each of the CD4+ naive, central memory, regulatory and stem cell-like memory populations was sorted via CD45RO/CCR7/CD25/CD127/CD95/CD27. Looked up from germline, CDR1 is LGHNA and CDR2 is YSLEER. V dropped 1 base and J dropped 6 bases, with 10 bases sitting between them. The CDR3 runs 14 residues.

The V gene is TRBV4-3, the J gene TRBJ1-5; D may be TRBD1 (6 bases). The clonotype originates from a woman younger than 35 with type 1 diabetes. The source material was central memory CD4+ T cells from blood. CDR3 region: CASSQGAGVQPQHF. In DNA, the CDR3 is TGCGCCAGCAGCCAAGGGGCAGGGGTTCAGCCCCAGCATTTT.